The clone carrying this TCR beta chain was found a few times. Its antigen remains unknown. This record belongs to a study of T cells in Graves' hyperthyroidism and ophthalmopathy. The study, taken as a whole, reports: From stable hyperthyroidism, ophthalmopathy was set apart by a 13 V-J model. Onset of ophthalmopathy came a median around 6.2 months after the model predicted it.

V was clipped by 6 bases and J by 8 bases, with 13 bases between them. CDR3 length: 11 residues. Germline V CDR1 and CDR2: SQVTM, ANQGSEA. The PBMCs were taken from approximately 9.7 ml of fresh peripheral blood. It was RNA transcripts that yielded the amplified TCR beta CDR3 regions. TCR CDR3 underwent first-round RT-PCR with the HTBI primer set. One entry per CDR3 protein results from TCRdb running MiXCR on the multiplex PCR reads. Here the sample spans roughly 400,000 distinct CDR3 sequences, about 14% being singletons. The sample comprised blood. This chain joins TRBV29-1 and TRBJ2-5; the D gene is possibly TRBD1 (6 bases). This clonotype was obtained from a man aged 45-65 years with Graves' ophthalmopathy. CDR3 protein: CSVADSQTQYF. Written as DNA, the CDR3 is TGCAGCGTAGCGGACAGCCAAACCCAGTACTTC.